The 5 T cell receptor beta chains below come from one sample, sequenced in a study of OX40 agonist ivuxolimab in advanced cancers. Sequenced by immunoSEQ multiplex PCR; TCRdb stores in-frame clones only, minus some. The table records roughly 35,000 clones, 82% of them present only once. The input for sequencing was CD4+ or CD8+ T cells sorted from blood, taken in a trial of the OX40 agonist ivuxolimab. These receptors originate from an adult with an advanced solid tumor such as melanoma, head and neck, liver or kidney cancer.

The chain employs TRBV5-5 and TRBJ2-2; weak D call: TRBD1 (6 bases). This CDR3 region has 15 residues. From germline, CDR1 is SGHKS and CDR2 YYEKEE (reference sequence). The germline V and J ends were trimmed by 2 bases and 4 bases, with 12 bases remaining between them. The chain's CDR3 is CASSFKDRGTGELFF. The CDR3 nucleotides are TGTGCCAGCAGCTTCAAGGACAGAGGCACCGGGGAGCTGTTTTTT.

The CDR3 DNA sequence: TGTGCCAGCAGCTTACAGCTAGCAGCCACTGAAGCTTTCTTT. It codes for CASSLQLAATEAFF. The genes are TRBV5-8 and TRBJ1-1, with D uncertain. Deletions cut 2 bases from V and 4 bases from J, with 12 bases between. CDR1 is SGHTS and CDR2 is YDEGEE in the germline V gene. The CDR3 totals 14 residues.

The gene calls are TRBV10-2 and TRBJ2-7; 15 bases map to TRBD2. The CDR3 extends over 16 amino acids. J gave up 3 bases and V 7 bases, and 7 bases lay outside the gene matches. Germline V gene lookup returns CDR1 WSHSY and CDR2 SAAADI. CDR3: CASTVGLAGGVYEQYF. The CDR3 DNA sequence: TGCGCCAGCACCGTGGGACTAGCGGGAGGAGTCTACGAGCAGTACTTC.

The chain couples TRBV11-2 to TRBJ2-2, with TRBD2 as a possible D gene (6 bases). CDR1 and CDR2 from the germline V gene are SGHAT and FQNNGV. This CDR3 is 15 amino acids long. V shed 3 bases and J shed 4 bases, with 12 bases lying between them. The CDR3 sequence is CASSFELASTGELFF. Written as DNA, the CDR3 is TGTGCCAGCAGCTTCGAGCTAGCGAGCACCGGGGAGCTGTTTTTT.

The chain employs TRBV25-1 and TRBJ1-3, with D perhaps TRBD1 (6 bases). Trimming removed 2 bases at V and 5 bases at J, with 10 bases between. The CDR3 is 14 residues long. Germline lookup yields CDR1 MGHDK and CDR2 SYGVNS. The CDR3 bases are TGTGCCAGCAGTGAAGGGGGCATGAGAAACACCATATATTTT. Translation gives CASSEGGMRNTIYF.